This T cell receptor beta chain came from a study of shared clonotypes between healthy human individuals. Researchers ran the assay at a deep level. Per the original data handling: ImmunoSEQ only sent back junction sequences with no quality scores, so filtering was done differently. Generated by immunoSEQ multiplex PCR, the TCRdb table keeps only in-frame clones and is missing some. Clone size and the V and J calls come from that table; the DNA yielded D and trimming. In the table there are about 2 million clones, around 96% of which are singletons. CD8 cells classed as naive were CD45RO-negative and positively selected for CCR7, excluding terminally differentiated effector memory CD45RA+ cells. Recent vaccinations or acute infections were absent in the healthy HIV-negative adult donors. This CDR3 has 15 residues. CDR1 and CDR2 (germline): LGHNA, YSLEER. V shed 0 bases and J shed 0 bases, with 9 bases lying between them.

Sequencing was performed on naive CD8+ T cells sorted from blood. The V gene is TRBV4-3, the J gene TRBJ2-7; D uncertain. The clonotype was recovered from a man between 18 and 29 years old in good health. The DNA for the CDR3 is TGCGCCAGCAGCCAAGAATCTCATTCCTCCTACGAGCAGTACTTC. This gives the protein CASSQESHSSYEQYF.